One and the same sample provided the 22 T cell receptor beta chains below, sequenced in a study of blood T cells in healthy people across ages. A J-beta primer mix and a sample-barcoded 5' primer were used in a second PCR of roughly 7 to 12 cycles. TCRdb processed the 5' RACE reads anew with MiXCR; each CDR3 protein has one entry. The repertoire holds 1.5 million to 2 million distinct CDR3 sequences, around 42% seen once, with roughly 23% in the top ten. Sequencing was done on a sample of blood. The receptors come from a human donor in good health.

A remark on this clonotype: Mismatch with germline at one junction end may stem from a read error. This sequence joins TRBV4-3 and TRBJ1-1; D is possibly TRBD1 (5 bases). The V gene's germline CDR1 is LGHNA and CDR2 YSLEER. This CDR3 region has 16 residues. This chain's CDR3 is CASSQVEGRLGTEAFF. DNA of the CDR3: TGCGCCAGCAGTCAAGTTGAGGGGCGATTGGGCACTGAAGCTTTCTTT.

As regards this clonotype: Possible read error: a much larger clone is one base away. The V call is TRBV28, the J call TRBJ2-4, with D possibly TRBD2 on 5 matching bases. V lost 4 bases to trimming and J lost 8 bases, with 18 bases between them. Germline V gene lookup returns CDR1 MDHEN and CDR2 SYDVKM. This CDR3 contains 15 residues. In DNA form, the CDR3 reads TGTGCCAGCAGTTCCACCCACGGGGATCGGGACATTCAGTACTTC. This gives the protein CASSSTHGDRDIQYF.

This clonotype has more than one count but fewer than ten. The J gene is TRBJ2-7, the V gene TRBV4-3; D remains ambiguous. This CDR3 region has 14 residues. Germline-derived CDR1 and CDR2 are LGHNA and YSLEER. The V and J ends lost 4 bases and 6 bases respectively, with 16 bases between them. This chain's CDR3 is CASSPRTAGFEQYF. The DNA for the CDR3 is TGCGCCAGCAGCCCCCGGACGGCCGGATTCGAGCAGTACTTC.

This clonotype was observed a handful of times. J is TRBJ2-1 and V is TRBV7-9, with 7 bases lining up with TRBD2. The CDR3 covers 17 residues. The trim removed 8 bases at V and 2 bases at J, leaving 15 bases unmatched. Germline V gives CDR1 SEHNR, CDR2 FQNEAQ (reference sequence). CDR3 DNA sequence: TGTGCCAGCCCTCCAGCGGGCGGAAGCGGGACCTACAATGAGCAGTTCTTC. Protein product: CASPPAGGSGTYNEQFF.

The chain combines TRBV3-1 with TRBJ2-5, with 8 bases lining up with TRBD1. Per the germline V gene, CDR1 is LGHDT and CDR2 is YNNKEL (reference sequence). This CDR3 has 14 residues. V dropped 4 bases and J dropped 3; count of bases not matched to a gene: 4. As DNA, the CDR3 is TGTGCCAGCAGCCGACAGGGGAAAGAAGAGACCCAGTACTTC. It is translated as CASSRQGKEETQYF.

This rearrangement joins TRBV5-1 to TRBJ1-4, with TRBD1 as a possible D gene (6 bases). Looked up from germline, CDR1 is SGHRS and CDR2 is YFSETQ. The CDR3 loop spans 15 amino acids. V was pared by 0 bases and J by 8 bases, with 14 bases between. The CDR3 here is CASSLEGQLPEKLFF. The CDR3, as DNA: TGCGCCAGCAGCTTGGAAGGACAGTTACCCGAAAAACTGTTTTTT.

In DNA, the CDR3 is TGCAGTGTTCGCTTAGCGGGGAGCGAGCAGTACTTC. This translates into CSVRLAGSEQYF. The chain couples TRBV20-1 to TRBJ2-1; TRBD2 aligns across 8 bases. The DNA end is more similar to TRBJ2-7, so the J call may be wrong. Germline V gene sequence: CDR1 DFQATT, CDR2 SNEGSKA (reference sequence). The CDR3 sequence is 12 residues long.

The chain links TRBV20-1 to TRBJ1-1; D remains ambiguous. Between the trimmed V and J ends, which lost 0 bases and 6 bases, there was a span of 8 bases. CDR1 and CDR2 from the germline V gene are DFQATT and SNEGSKA (reference sequence). This CDR3 has 12 amino acids. The CDR3 DNA is TGCAGTGCTAGAGATACAGATTCTGAAGCTTTCTTT. Amino acids: CSARDTDSEAFF.

The rearrangement links TRBV5-1 to TRBJ2-3, with TRBD1 identical over 7 bases. There are 19 residues in the CDR3. After removal of 0 bases from V and 6 bases from J, the junction contained 19 bases not matched to a gene. CDR1 SGHRS and CDR2 YFSETQ come from the germline V gene. The CDR3 region is CASSLEGGFYVGSADTQYF. Written as DNA, the CDR3 is TGCGCCAGCAGCTTGGAAGGGGGCTTTTATGTAGGCTCGGCTGATACGCAGTATTTT.

This chain uses TRBV6-2 or TRBV6-3 with TRBJ2-5; D uncertain. From germline, CDR1 is MNHEY and CDR2 SVGEGT. The CDR3 has 14 amino acids. V lost 6 bases and J 4 bases, leaving 15 bases between the germline ends. CDR3 nucleotides: TGTGCCAGCAGCAGACTCGGGCCTTCAGAGACCCAGTACTTC. Translating it yields CASSRLGPSETQYF.

This clonotype showed up just a few times. The J gene is TRBJ2-7, the V gene TRBV6-1; TRBD1 matches 7 bases. J was trimmed by 2 bases and V by 4 bases; bases with no gene match: 5. The CDR3 covers 14 residues. The V gene's germline CDR1 is MNHNS and CDR2 SASEGT. CDR3 in amino acids: CASSVGTETYEQYF. Written as DNA, the CDR3 is TGTGCCAGCAGTGTCGGGACAGAAACCTACGAGCAGTACTTC.

The V call is TRBV7-9, the J call TRBJ2-5, with D perhaps given as TRBD1 or TRBD2 (5 bases each). Germline lookup yields CDR1 SEHNR and CDR2 FQNEAQ (reference sequence). CDR3 length: 16 residues. V was shortened by 5 bases and J by 11 bases, with 27 bases between the two germline ends. CDR3 nucleotides: TGTGCCAGCAGCCCCAGACGCTCCGGGGCACCCTACGGGCAGTACTTC. Protein product: CASSPRRSGAPYGQYF.

The CDR3, as DNA: TGTGCCAGCAGCTTAGGTATTGGGTTGAGTAAGGAGACCCAGTACTTC. It specifies CASSLGIGLSKETQYF. The chain combines TRBV7-2 with TRBJ2-5; D unclear. The CDR3 totals 16 residues. V was shortened by 1 base and J by 5 bases, with 17 bases between the two germline ends. Germline V lookup: CDR1 SGHTA, CDR2 FQGNSA.

This clonotype has a single count. This chain uses TRBV12-3 or TRBV12-4 with TRBJ1-4, with no clear D. This CDR3 spans 14 amino acids. The germline V and J ends were trimmed by 6 bases and 5 bases, with 13 bases remaining between them. The CDR3 sequence: CASRMDQSNEKLFF. Written as DNA, the CDR3 is TGTGCCAGCAGGATGGATCAGTCGAATGAAAAACTGTTTTTT.

The chain joins TRBV4-2 to TRBJ2-1; a possible D gene is TRBD1 (5 bases). The CDR3 covers 15 residues. Germline-derived CDR1 and CDR2 are LGHNA and YNFKEQ. Between the trimmed V and J ends, which lost 4 bases and 5 bases, there was a span of 15 bases. As DNA, the CDR3 is TGTGCCAGCAGCCCGCTCCAGGGAAACAACAATGAGCAGTTCTTC. This codes for CASSPLQGNNNEQFF.

Notes on this clonotype: Just one base apart from a much larger clone, this may be a read error. The chain has TRBV7-2 and TRBJ2-7; D is uncertain. In germline, CDR1 is SGHTA, CDR2 FQGNSA. CDR3 size: 12 residues. V was clipped by 2 bases and J by 7 bases, with 9 bases between them. The CDR3 region has the DNA TGTGCCAGCAGCTTACCCAACAATGAGCAGTACTTC. Translated, it gives CASSLPNNEQYF.

The genes are TRBV12-3 or TRBV12-4 and TRBJ2-2; 8 bases agree with TRBD2. J was trimmed by 4 bases and V by 8 bases; bases with no gene match: 3. The CDR3 totals 13 residues. The CDR3 coding sequence is TGTGCCAGCGGACTAGCACTCACCGGGGAGCTGTTTTTT. This encodes CASGLALTGELFF.

This clonotype was found a few times. The chain has TRBV7-9 and TRBJ1-2; D remains unclear. Germline assignment: CDR1 SEHNR and CDR2 FQNEAQ (reference sequence). Trimming took off 1 base at V and 3 bases at J, with 9 bases between the two ends. CDR3 length: 14 amino acids. CDR3: CASSLDLGDYGYTF. CDR3 in DNA: TGTGCCAGCAGCTTAGACTTAGGAGACTATGGCTACACCTTC.

This clonotype was picked up a small number of times. The chain joins TRBV5-1 to TRBJ2-5; 8 nucleotides line up with TRBD2. CDR1 SGHRS and CDR2 YFSETQ come from the germline V gene. V shed 0 bases, J shed 5 bases, and the junction held 6 bases outside the gene matches. CDR3 size: 15 residues. The CDR3 is CASSLAGGPRETQYF. As DNA, the CDR3 is TGCGCCAGCAGCTTGGCGGGGGGGCCCCGGGAGACCCAGTACTTC.

V gene TRBV6-6 combines with J gene TRBJ1-5; D gene ambiguous. The V end lost 2 bases, the J end lost 5 bases, and 7 bases lay between the germline ends. This CDR3 has 13 residues. Germline CDR1 is MNHNY and CDR2 is SVGAGI (reference sequence). The CDR3 sequence: CASSYESYQPQHF. The CDR3 nucleotides are TGTGCCAGCAGTTACGAGAGTTATCAGCCCCAGCATTTT.

This clonotype was seen only a few times. The genes are TRBV29-1 and TRBJ1-2; D ambiguous. V lost 7 bases and J 2 bases, leaving 11 bases between the germline ends. CDR1 SQVTM and CDR2 ANQGSEA come from the germline V gene. This CDR3 has 12 amino acids. CDR3 in amino acids: CSATGRNYGYTF. The CDR3 region has the DNA TGCAGCGCCACCGGACGGAACTATGGCTACACCTTC. Using reference TRBV29-1 and TRBJ1-2 for the parts outside the CDR3, the full variable domain is SAVISQKPSRDICQRGTSLTIQCQVDSQVTMMFWYRQQPGQSLTLIATANQGSEATYESGFVIDKFPISRPNLTFSTLTVSNMSPEDSSIYLCSATGRNYGYTFGSGTRLTVV.

The chain joins TRBV7-9 to TRBJ2-5, with a possible D match to TRBD1 (6 bases). In germline, CDR1 is SEHNR, CDR2 FQNEAQ (reference sequence). This CDR3 spans 14 amino acids. With 8 bases removed from V and 4 bases from J, the gap between germline ends came to 17 bases. The DNA for the CDR3 is TGTGCCAGCTCCCAGGGGTTAGTTGGAGAGACCCAGTACTTC. Its translation: CASSQGLVGETQYF. The full variable domain, with the rest looked up from reference TRBV7-9 and TRBJ2-5, is DTGVSQNPRHKITKRGQNVTFRCDPISEHNRLYWYRQTLGQGPEFLTYFQNEAQLEKSRLLSDRFSAERPKGSFSTLEIQRTEQGDSAMYLCASSQGLVGETQYFGPGTRLLVL.